One sample yielded the 26 T cell receptor beta chains listed below, sequenced in a study of T cells in Graves' hyperthyroidism and ophthalmopathy. The investigators amplified TCR beta CDR3 regions from RNA transcripts. A first-round RT-PCR of the TCR CDR3 used the HTBI primer set. Each CDR3 protein gets one entry after TCRdb re-called the multiplex PCR reads with MiXCR. The profile shows hundreds of thousands of distinct CDR3 sequences, approximately 15% of them singletons. Input material: blood. The receptors derive from a woman aged 25 to 45 with Graves' hyperthyroidism.

This clonotype was detected ten times or more. The rearrangement links TRBV14 to TRBJ2-3; 9 nucleotides line up with TRBD2. Germline values: CDR1 SGHDN, CDR2 FVKESK. The CDR3 has 16 residues. The junction had 9 bases not matched to a gene; V was cut back by 4 bases and J by 4 bases. This CDR3 reads CASSLRTSARPDTQYF. The CDR3 region has the DNA TGTGCCAGCAGCCTCCGGACTAGCGCCCGCCCAGATACGCAGTATTTT.

At least ten counts were recorded for this clonotype. This chain connects TRBV12-3 or TRBV12-4 to TRBJ1-5; 7 positions agree with TRBD1. There are 18 residues in the CDR3. The V gene end was trimmed by 1 base and the J gene end by 4 bases; junction bases not matched to a gene: 13. The CDR3 sequence: CASSLGLGGLGKNQPQHF. In DNA form, the CDR3 reads TGTGCCAGCAGTTTAGGACTAGGGGGCTTAGGGAAAAATCAGCCCCAGCATTTT.

The V gene is TRBV28, the J gene TRBJ2-7; 10 bases match TRBD2. Germline V gene data show CDR1 as MDHEN and CDR2 as SYDVKM. The V and J ends lost 6 bases and 2 bases, in that order; junction bases with no gene match: 16. The CDR3 length is 18 residues. Here the CDR3 DNA reads TGTGCCAGCAGCCGACCCCGACTGAGGAGCGGGAGGGCCTACGAGCAGTACTTC. This encodes CASSRPRLRSGRAYEQYF.

This clonotype was recorded many times. V gene TRBV20-1 combines with J gene TRBJ2-1; D may be TRBD2 (6 bases). The germline CDR1 and CDR2 sequences are DFQATT and SNEGSKA (reference sequence). The CDR3 length is 17 residues. V shed 2 bases and J shed 4 bases, with 21 bases lying between them. The CDR3, as DNA: TGCAGTGCTAGACTAAGACTAGAGGCAGGGTTGTACAATGAGCAGTTCTTC. Translating it yields CSARLRLEAGLYNEQFF.

This clonotype was seen more than once but under ten times. The rearrangement joins TRBV2 to TRBJ1-4; no firm D call. CDR3 length equals 14 residues. V shed 6 bases and J shed 4 bases, with 12 bases lying between them. Germline V gives CDR1 SNHLY, CDR2 FYNNEI. CDR3 nucleotides: TGTGCCAGCAGCCCCTTAAATCTTAATGAAAAACTGTTTTTT. Translated: CASSPLNLNEKLFF.

This clonotype was counted at least ten times. The rearrangement joins TRBV28 to TRBJ2-2, with 9 bases that match TRBD2. CDR1 and CDR2 from the germline V gene are MDHEN and SYDVKM. The junction had 22 bases not matched to a gene; V was cut back by 6 bases and J by 2 bases. This CDR3 is 21 amino acids long. The CDR3 DNA is TGTGCCAGCAGCCCTATCTCTGCGGGGAAGACTAGCGGCTATAACACCGGGGAGCTGTTTTTT. This sequence encodes CASSPISAGKTSGYNTGELFF.

Ten or more counts support this clonotype. The rearrangement joins TRBV29-1 to TRBJ2-3, with 8 bases fitting TRBD1. CDR1 and CDR2 (germline): SQVTM, ANQGSEA. V was clipped by 2 bases and J by 3 bases; unmatched bases: 7. CDR3 size: 15 residues. CDR3 sequence reads: CSVEFRNRGTDTQYF. As DNA, the CDR3 is TGCAGCGTTGAATTCCGGAACAGGGGGACAGATACGCAGTATTTT.

The chain recombines TRBV24-1 with TRBJ2-2; D is unclear. The CDR3 sequence is 15 residues long. CDR1 KGHDR and CDR2 SFDVKD come from the germline V gene. Deletions cut 7 bases from V and 0 bases from J, with 11 bases between. The CDR3 loop reads CATSKEMANTGELFF. The CDR3 region has the DNA TGTGCCACCAGCAAAGAGATGGCGAACACCGGGGAGCTGTTTTTT.

The chain combines TRBV6-2 or TRBV6-3 with TRBJ1-5; D is uncertain. The CDR3 is 18 residues long. Trimming left V 8 bases short and J 1 base short, with 24 bases between. CDR1 and CDR2 from the germline V gene are MNHEY and SVGEGT. CDR3 sequence: CASSKAGVSLGSNQPQHF. CDR3 sequence (DNA): TGTGCCAGCTCAAAAGCGGGTGTAAGCCTGGGCAGCAATCAGCCCCAGCATTTT.

This clonotype has more than one count but fewer than ten. The CDR3 loop reads CASMEGGSTDTQYF. The CDR3 DNA sequence: TGTGCCAGCATGGAGGGGGGCAGCACAGATACGCAGTATTTT. This chain links TRBV9 with TRBJ2-3; tentatively, D is TRBD1 or TRBD2 (6 bases each). The CDR3 has 14 residues. Germline V gene lookup returns CDR1 SGDLS and CDR2 YYNGEE. Trimming removed 6 bases at V and 0 bases at J, with 11 bases between.

The table lists this clonotype with many counts. This chain connects TRBV12-3 or TRBV12-4 to TRBJ2-5, with TRBD2 identical over 11 bases. J gave up 5 bases and V 6 bases, and 8 bases lay outside the gene matches. The CDR3 consists of 15 residues. The DNA for the CDR3 is TGTGCCAGCAGGGTCACTAGCGGGAGATTTGAGACCCAGTACTTC. Translating it yields CASRVTSGRFETQYF.

In its sample, this clonotype was seen many times. V is TRBV7-2 and J is TRBJ2-2; TRBD2 is a possible D gene (6 bases). Trimming cost V 5 bases and J 2 bases, with 12 bases left between them. The CDR3 spans 15 residues. Germline CDR1 reads SGHTA; CDR2 reads FQGNSA. The CDR3 loop is CASSRERGNTGELFF. CDR3 sequence (DNA): TGTGCCAGCAGCCGGGAGAGGGGCAACACCGGGGAGCTGTTTTTT.

Many counts were recorded for this clonotype. The chain has TRBV7-2 and TRBJ2-5; no clear D gene. Germline assignment: CDR1 SGHTA and CDR2 FQGNSA. Between the trimmed V and J ends, which lost 2 bases and 5 bases, there was a span of 18 bases. There are 16 residues in the CDR3. For the CDR3, the DNA is TGTGCCAGCAGCTTACACCCCGGCAGCCGAGGCGAGACCCAGTACTTC. It is translated as CASSLHPGSRGETQYF.

This clonotype came up many times. The J gene is TRBJ1-2, the V gene TRBV28; tentatively, D is TRBD1 (5 bases). From germline, CDR1 is MDHEN and CDR2 SYDVKM. V dropped 2 bases and J dropped 2 bases, with 9 bases sitting between them. This CDR3 has 14 residues. The CDR3, as DNA: TGTGCCAGCAGTTTAGGGGCTCAGAACTATGGCTACACCTTC. Translating gives CASSLGAQNYGYTF.

There are many counts of this clonotype. This chain joins TRBV25-1 and TRBJ2-1, with D hard to call. The V gene lost 3 bases and the J gene lost 8 bases, with 17 bases spanning the gap. Per germline, CDR1 MGHDK and CDR2 SYGVNS. CDR3 size: 15 residues. The CDR3 bases are TGTGCCAGCAGTGATCCAACCCGCCTCTTCGATGAGCAGTTCTTC. Its protein is CASSDPTRLFDEQFF.

V gene TRBV24-1 combines with J gene TRBJ2-1; maybe TRBD2 (5 bases). The CDR3 extends over 17 amino acids. Between the trimmed V and J ends, which lost 3 bases and 0 bases, there was a span of 14 bases. Germline V lookup: CDR1 KGHDR, CDR2 SFDVKD. Here the CDR3 reads CATSDPTRGSSYNEQFF. The CDR3 DNA is TGTGCCACCAGTGATCCCACTCGAGGGAGCTCCTACAATGAGCAGTTCTTC.

Only one count was recorded for this clonotype. The chain uses TRBV5-5 and TRBJ2-3; 10 nucleotides align to TRBD2. Losses at the gene ends were 3 bases for V and 2 bases for J; bases not matched to a gene: 9. Germline V gives CDR1 SGHKS, CDR2 YYEKEE (reference sequence). The length of the CDR3 is 17 residues. The CDR3 protein is CASSWNLAGVATDTQYF. The CDR3 DNA follows: TGTGCCAGCAGCTGGAACCTAGCGGGAGTTGCCACAGATACGCAGTATTTT.

The genes are TRBV6-1 and TRBJ2-1; a possible D gene is TRBD2 (5 bases). This CDR3 region has 15 residues. The V and J ends lost 5 bases and 5 bases respectively, with 16 bases between them. Germline V gives CDR1 MNHNS, CDR2 SASEGT. The CDR3 is CASSSVLDKHNEQFF. The CDR3 nucleotides read TGTGCCAGCAGTTCCGTACTAGACAAACACAATGAGCAGTTCTTC.

This rearrangement joins TRBV7-2 to TRBJ1-4, with D hard to call. Trimming took 4 bases from V and 0 from J, leaving 9 bases between them. Germline lookup yields CDR1 SGHTA and CDR2 FQGNSA. The CDR3 runs to 15 residues. CDR3 residues: CASSSHPATNEKLFF. The CDR3 DNA is TGTGCCAGCAGCTCACACCCAGCAACTAATGAAAAACTGTTTTTT.

The chain joins TRBV9 to TRBJ2-6; no clear D gene. This CDR3 has 18 amino acids. Trimming took 2 bases from V and 4 from J, leaving 19 bases between them. The germline V gene has CDR1 SGDLS and CDR2 YYNGEE. As DNA, the CDR3 is TGTGCCAGCAGCGTCGATTCCGGAAACAGCCCCGGGGCCAACGTCCTGACTTTC. Amino acid sequence: CASSVDSGNSPGANVLTF.

This clonotype was picked up many times. The chain has TRBV19 and TRBJ2-1; TRBD2 matches 15 bases. V lost 4 bases to trimming and J lost 7 bases; unmatched junction nucleotides: 5. Germline lookup yields CDR1 LNHDA and CDR2 SQIVND (reference sequence). The CDR3 covers 16 residues. The CDR3: CASSTPGLAGGNEQFF. The CDR3 region has the DNA TGTGCCAGTAGTACCCCGGGACTAGCGGGAGGTAATGAGCAGTTCTTC. Variable domain in full (rest from reference TRBV19 and TRBJ2-1): DGGITQSPKYLFRKEGQNVTLSCEQNLNHDAMYWYRQDPGQGLRLIYYSQIVNDFQKGDIAEGYSVSREKKESFPLTVTSAQKNPTAFYLCASSTPGLAGGNEQFFGPGTRLTVL.

This clonotype was seen a handful of times. The chain is built from TRBV29-1 and TRBJ1-1; D perhaps matches TRBD1 (6 bases). The V end lost 4 bases, the J end lost 2 bases, and 11 bases lay between the germline ends. This CDR3 is 13 amino acids long. The germline gives CDR1 SQVTM, CDR2 ANQGSEA. CDR3 amino acids: CSVAGGRNTEAFF. The CDR3 region has the DNA TGCAGCGTTGCTGGGGGGCGCAACACTGAAGCTTTCTTT.

This clonotype has at least ten counts. This chain joins TRBV20-1 and TRBJ2-3; 9 bases agree with TRBD2. The V segment lost 7 bases and the J segment 0 bases; nucleotides outside the gene matches: 8. The CDR3 length is 15 residues. The germline V gene has CDR1 DFQATT and CDR2 SNEGSKA (reference sequence). CDR3 sequence reads: CSVLVLAGSTDTQYF. The DNA of the CDR3 is TGCAGTGTCCTCGTTCTAGCGGGAAGCACAGATACGCAGTATTTT.

The rearrangement links TRBV20-1 to TRBJ1-1; D not resolved. The CDR3 is 9 amino acids. Germline V gene sequence: CDR1 DFQATT, CDR2 SNEGSKA (reference sequence). V lost 8 bases, J lost 10 bases, and 11 bases lay in between. Written as DNA, the CDR3 is TGCAGTATTCTCTCCCCAGCTTTCTTT. This gives the protein CSILSPAFF.

This clonotype was counted ten times or more. Germline is not matched at one junction end, which may reflect a read error. The genes are TRBV7-3 and TRBJ2-2, with D perhaps given as TRBD1 or TRBD2 (5 bases each). Germline V CDR1 and CDR2: SGHTA, FQGTGA. The CDR3 runs 15 residues. This CDR3 reads CASSLTSSGGGELFF. CDR3 nucleotides: TGTGCCAGCAGTTTAACGTCTTCTGGGGGCGGGGAGCTGTTTTTT.

This clonotype has ten or more counts. The chain combines TRBV28 with TRBJ1-3; no reliable D call. This CDR3 spans 13 amino acids. Per germline, CDR1 MDHEN and CDR2 SYDVKM. V was trimmed by 4 bases and J by 0 bases, leaving 4 bases between them. In DNA, the CDR3 is TGTGCCAGCAGTTACGGCTCTGGAAACACCATATATTTT. Amino acid sequence: CASSYGSGNTIYF.